The 14 T cell receptor beta chains reported below all come from one sample, sequenced in a study of shared clonotypes between healthy human individuals. Data came from immunoSEQ multiplex PCR; TCRdb stores just in-frame clones and leaves some out. The sample contains under 1 million clones, about 96% of which appear only once. Naive CD8 cells, CD45RO-negative and positively selected for CCR7, excluded terminally differentiated effector memory CD45RA+ cells. The sequenced sample consisted of naive CD8+ T cells sorted from blood. Receptors were obtained from a man aged 30 to 45 in good health.

The count of this clone is one. The chain recombines TRBV30 with TRBJ2-1, with 11 bases that match TRBD1. Per germline, CDR1 GTSNPN and CDR2 SVGIG (reference sequence). The CDR3 is made up of 14 amino acids. Trimming at V came to 5 bases and at J to 4 bases, leaving 4 bases not matched to a gene. The CDR3 spells CAWGGQGEYNEQFF. In nucleotides, the CDR3 is TGTGCCTGGGGGGGACAGGGGGAATACAATGAGCAGTTCTTC.

The CDR3 nucleotides read TGCAGCGTTGAGGGACAGGGGGAAGAGCAGTACTTC. Protein sequence: CSVEGQGEEQYF. The chain links TRBV29-1 to TRBJ2-7, with 11 positions matching TRBD1. The trim removed 3 bases at V and 7 bases at J, leaving 2 bases unmatched. This CDR3 is built from 12 residues. Germline values: CDR1 SQVTM, CDR2 ANQGSEA.

The gene calls are TRBV10-2 and TRBJ1-1; the D gene is possibly TRBD1 (5 bases). This CDR3 contains 18 residues. Germline CDR1 reads WSHSY; CDR2 reads SAAADI. V lost 5 bases to trimming and J lost 0 bases, with 22 bases between them. Written as DNA, the CDR3 is TGCGCCAGCAGTCCGGGACCGAATTGGGACCCTTTGAACACTGAAGCTTTCTTT. It translates to CASSPGPNWDPLNTEAFF.

This clone came up once. The chain employs TRBV27 and TRBJ2-7; TRBD1 or TRBD2 may be the D gene (5 bases each). Per the germline V gene, CDR1 is MNHEY and CDR2 is SMNVEV (reference sequence). Trimming left V 3 bases short and J 1 base short, with 19 bases between. The CDR3 loop spans 17 amino acids. The CDR3 DNA is TGTGCCAGCAGTTTCGGGGCCACCCTCCAGGGATCCTACGAGCAGTACTTC. This codes for CASSFGATLQGSYEQYF.

This clone appeared once. The chain is built from TRBV6-1 and TRBJ1-5; 10 nucleotides line up with TRBD1. V was clipped by 6 bases and J by 5 bases; unmatched bases: 7. The CDR3 has 15 residues. CDR1 MNHNS and CDR2 SASEGT come from the germline V gene. The CDR3 is CASRPGQGLYQPQHF. Written as DNA, the CDR3 is TGTGCCAGCAGACCGGGACAGGGGTTATATCAGCCCCAGCATTTT.

A remark on this clone: Other DNA sequences in the same sample also yield this CDR3. V and J are TRBV7-9 and TRBJ2-5; 8 nucleotides line up with TRBD1. J gave up 5 bases and V 5 bases, and 4 bases lay outside the gene matches. This CDR3 has 13 residues. CDR1 SEHNR and CDR2 FQNEAQ come from the germline V gene (reference sequence). Here the CDR3 DNA reads TGTGCCAGCAGCGGCAGGGGGCAGGAGACCCAGTACTTC. Translated: CASSGRGQETQYF.

This rearrangement joins TRBV6-5 to TRBJ2-1; 8 bases line up with TRBD1. Germline-derived CDR1 and CDR2 are MNHEY and SVGAGI. The CDR3 is made up of 14 amino acids. J was trimmed by 2 bases and V by 6 bases; bases with no gene match: 3. CDR3: CASRDRDPYNEQFF. CDR3 in DNA: TGTGCCAGCAGGGACAGGGATCCCTACAATGAGCAGTTCTTC.

The rearrangement joins TRBV7-9 to TRBJ2-1; D is uncertain. Per germline, CDR1 SEHNR and CDR2 FQNEAQ (reference sequence). The V end lost 5 bases, the J end lost 6 bases, and 5 bases lay between the germline ends. The CDR3 extends over 11 amino acids. DNA for the CDR3: TGTGCCAGCAGCGTGGGCAATGAGCAGTTCTTC. The encoded protein is CASSVGNEQFF.

The V and J genes are TRBV11-3 and TRBJ2-7, with 8 bases identical to TRBD1. V lost 3 bases, J lost 4 bases, and 5 bases stayed unmatched. The CDR3 loop spans 14 amino acids. Germline V gene sequence: CDR1 SGHNT, CDR2 YENEEA. In DNA, the CDR3 is TGTGCCAGCAGCTTTAGGCAGGGGGCTTACGAGCAGTACTTC. It yields the protein CASSFRQGAYEQYF.

V and J are TRBV6-5 and TRBJ2-2; tentatively, D is TRBD2 (5 bases). Germline assignment: CDR1 MNHEY and CDR2 SVGAGI. Trimming cost V 0 bases and J 4 bases, with 9 bases left between them. This CDR3 contains 15 residues. The CDR3 here is CASSYSAGITGELFF. For the CDR3, the DNA is TGTGCCAGCAGTTACTCCGCGGGCATCACCGGGGAGCTGTTTTTT.

The chain joins TRBV15 to TRBJ1-1; perhaps TRBD1 as D (5 bases). This CDR3 has 13 amino acids. CDR1 is LNHNV and CDR2 is YYDKDF in the germline V gene (reference sequence). V lost 7 bases and J lost 5, with 14 bases in between. In DNA, the CDR3 is TGTGCCACCACTGATGAGGGGCCTACTGAAGCTTTCTTT. It codes for CATTDEGPTEAFF.

The chain links TRBV9 to TRBJ2-3; perhaps D is TRBD1 or TRBD2 (7 bases each). V gave up 2 bases and J gave up 4 bases, with 14 bases separating them. CDR1 SGDLS and CDR2 YYNGEE come from the germline V gene. The CDR3 totals 15 residues. This chain's CDR3 is CASSVTGSGADTQYF. CDR3 in DNA: TGTGCCAGCAGCGTGACAGGGAGCGGGGCAGATACGCAGTATTTT. Full variable domain (rest looked up from reference TRBV9 and TRBJ2-3): DSGVTQTPKHLITATGQRVTLRCSPRSGDLSVYWYQQSLDQGLQFLIQYYNGEERAKGNILERFSAQQFPDLHSELNLSSLELGDSALYFCASSVTGSGADTQYFGPGTRLTVL.

The J gene is TRBJ2-3, the V gene TRBV13; 8 positions match TRBD2. The CDR3 runs to 16 residues. Germline V gene lookup returns CDR1 PRHDT and CDR2 FYEKMQ (reference sequence). After removal of 5 bases from V and 6 bases from J, the junction contained 13 bases not matched to a gene. CDR3 in amino acids: CASSPAIAGRVDTQYF. In DNA form, the CDR3 reads TGTGCCAGCAGCCCCGCGATAGCGGGAAGGGTTGATACGCAGTATTTT.

The chain joins TRBV7-2 to TRBJ2-1, with 9 bases matching TRBD2. The CDR3 sequence is 16 residues long. Germline loops: CDR1 SGHTA, CDR2 FQGNSA. With 1 base clipped from V and 1 base from J, the junction kept 2 bases outside the gene matches. In DNA form, the CDR3 reads TGTGCCAGCAGCTTAGAGACTAGCGGATCCTACAATGAGCAGTTCTTC. Protein product: CASSLETSGSYNEQFF.